Below are 7 T cell receptor beta chains sequenced from a single sample in a study of tumor-infiltrating lymphocytes in primary liver carcinoma. A constant-region primer primed TCR beta cDNA synthesis from about 0.45 ug of total RNA. Slightly modified ARM-PCR with three nested multiplex PCR rounds yielded TCR beta libraries. With TRBV1-TRBV30 forward primers and a C-beta reverse primer, the first two PCR rounds were run for 9 to 10 cycles each. TCRdb analysed the multiplex PCR reads with MiXCR anew, one entry per CDR3 protein. Found here are under 200,000 distinct CDR3 sequences, approximately 80% of them singletons; the top ten hold over 15%. Total RNA and DNA came together from approximately 20-30 mg of bulk tissue without cell sorting. Source material: tumor tissue from primary liver carcinoma. The receptors here all came from a man in his forties or fifties with primary liver carcinoma and hepatitis B virus infection.

In regard to this clonotype: A single base separates this from a much larger clone, so it may be a read error. The chain employs TRBV28 and TRBJ1-4, with 7 nucleotides matching TRBD1. Trimming took 8 bases from V and 8 from J; bases not matched to a gene: 14. The CDR3 consists of 15 residues. Germline values: CDR1 MDHEN, CDR2 SYDVKM. Here the CDR3 reads CASCPGQSAAEKLFF. CDR3 sequence (DNA): TGTGCCAGCTGTCCGGGACAGTCGGCCGCGGAAAAACTGTTTTTT.

Turning to this clonotype: The CDR3 does not end in the conserved phenylalanine or tryptophan, so this is likely a read error. This chain uses TRBV29-1 with TRBJ2-3; unclear D gene. The CDR3 loop spans 11 amino acids. The V and J ends lost 8 bases and 4 bases respectively, with 10 bases between them. Germline-derived CDR1 and CDR2 are SQVTM and ANQGSEA. CDR3 residues: CSLGFSDTQYV. The CDR3 coding sequence is TGCAGCCTTGGGTTTTCAGATACGCAGTATGTT.

The J gene is TRBJ2-7, the V gene TRBV29-1, with a tentative D call TRBD2 (5 bases). The germline V gene has CDR1 SQVTM and CDR2 ANQGSEA. The CDR3 length is 12 residues. In DNA, the CDR3 is TGCAACGGAGGATACAGTGCATACGAGCAGTACTTC. Protein: CNGGYSAYEQYF.

The rearrangement uses TRBV6-5 and TRBJ2-1; no clear D gene. The CDR3 has 16 residues. V lost 9 bases, J lost 4 bases, and 22 bases lay in between. Germline lookup yields CDR1 MNHEY and CDR2 SVGAGI. In DNA, the CDR3 is TGTGCCAGTAACTCACGGGCCCCCGTGGGGTACAATGAGCAGTTCTTC. Protein: CASNSRAPVGYNEQFF.

With respect to this clonotype: The junction departs from germline at one end; a sequencing error may be responsible. The chain couples TRBV30 to TRBJ2-7; possibly TRBD2 for D (5 bases). CDR1 is GTSNPN, CDR2 SVGIG, per germline (reference sequence). The CDR3 extends over 13 amino acids. Written as DNA, the CDR3 is TGTGCCTCCTCTCGGGGTTCTCCCTACGAGCAATACTTC. Translated: CASSRGSPYEQYF.

As regards this clonotype: The conserved phenylalanine or tryptophan is not found at the CDR3 terminus, so this likely reflects a read error. The chain links TRBV28 to TRBJ2-1; 9 bases map to TRBD2. The trim removed 7 bases at V and 9 bases at J, leaving 7 bases unmatched. This CDR3 is 13 amino acids long. Germline V lookup: CDR1 MDHEN, CDR2 SYDVKM. CDR3 residues: CASNLVTSGEQFL. CDR3 in DNA: TGTGCCAGCAACCTCGTGACTAGCGGTGAGCAGTTCCTC.

V gene TRBV14 combines with J gene TRBJ2-1; D ambiguous. From germline, CDR1 is SGHDN and CDR2 FVKESK. V lost 6 bases and J 15 bases, leaving 30 bases between the germline ends. The CDR3 loop spans 16 amino acids. For the CDR3, the DNA is TGTGCCAGCAGTGCCGTAGCAGGATGGGTAAACAATGGGCCGTTCTTC. It codes for CASSAVAGWVNNGPFF.